Listed here are 29 T cell receptor beta chains from one sample, sequenced in a study of regulatory T cells in long-lasting Graves disease. Arm-PCR of CDR3 regions and iRepertoire HTBI primers were used to build TCR beta libraries. Using its own MiXCR run on the multiplex PCR reads, TCRdb lists one record per CDR3 protein. In the table there are 350,000 to 450,000 distinct CDR3 sequences, more than 20% of which are singletons. The time point denotes: persistent/refractory GD, antithyroid drugs over 5 years with positive TRAb. PBMCs were the source of the RNA used for TCR sequencing. The source material was peripheral blood mononuclear cells (PBMCs), sampled when the disease was refractory, from a patient treated with antithyroid drugs. The receptors stem from a female donor with Graves disease.

The chain joins TRBV7-2 to TRBJ2-7; D uncertain. CDR1 and CDR2 (germline): SGHTA, FQGNSA. V was clipped by 1 base and J by 0 bases, with 16 bases between them. CDR3 length: 17 amino acids. The CDR3 loop reads CASSLGSMGANSYEQYF. As DNA, the CDR3 is TGTGCCAGCAGCTTAGGGTCCATGGGCGCAAACTCCTACGAGCAGTACTTC.

The sample holds a few counts of this clonotype. The chain combines TRBV7-9 with TRBJ2-7; D is possibly TRBD2 (6 bases). Germline V lookup: CDR1 SEHNR, CDR2 FQNEAQ (reference sequence). The CDR3 loop spans 15 amino acids. The ends were cut back, 3 bases at V and 5 bases at J, with 17 bases in the middle. This chain's CDR3 is CASSFLGGVADEQYF. CDR3 in DNA: TGTGCCAGCAGCTTCCTCGGGGGAGTCGCAGACGAGCAGTACTTC. The full variable domain, with the rest looked up from reference TRBV7-9 and TRBJ2-7, is DTGVSQNPRHKITKRGQNVTFRCDPISEHNRLYWYRQTLGQGPEFLTYFQNEAQLEKSRLLSDRFSAERPKGSFSTLEIQRTEQGDSAMYLCASSFLGGVADEQYFGPGTRLTVT.

The CDR3 DNA reads as TGTGCCAGCAGCCAACATGCGACTAGCGGATCCTACAATGAGCAGTTCTTC. Its protein is CASSQHATSGSYNEQFF. The chain links TRBV12-3 or TRBV12-4 to TRBJ2-1, with 9 bases identical to TRBD2. V shed 6 bases and J 1 base; nucleotides not matched to a gene: 10. This CDR3 is 17 amino acids long.

This clonotype was recorded at least ten times. The rearrangement links TRBV6-5 to TRBJ2-5, with D hard to call. This CDR3 spans 12 amino acids. Germline CDR1 is MNHEY and CDR2 is SVGAGI. V shed 4 bases and J shed 3 bases, with 6 bases lying between them. The DNA for the CDR3 is TGTGCCAGCAGTTTCAGGAAAGAGACCCAGTACTTC. Translation: CASSFRKETQYF.

This sequence joins TRBV29-1 and TRBJ1-1; D might be TRBD1 (5 bases). Trimming removed 7 bases from V and 3 bases from J, with 9 bases in between. Per germline, CDR1 SQVTM and CDR2 ANQGSEA. The length of the CDR3 is 11 residues. The CDR3 reads CSAGGYTEAFF. The CDR3 DNA reads TGCAGCGCTGGGGGGTACACTGAAGCTTTCTTT.

The chain couples TRBV28 to TRBJ2-7, with a tentative D call TRBD1 (6 bases). The V gene lost 7 bases and the J gene lost 2 bases, with 18 bases spanning the gap. Germline CDR1 is MDHEN and CDR2 is SYDVKM. There are 15 residues in the CDR3. The CDR3 nucleotides read TGTGCCAGCACTACACAGGGATTGGGGCCCTACGAGCAGTACTTC. It specifies CASTTQGLGPYEQYF.

The CDR3 DNA reads TGTGCCAGCAGCCAAGACAGGGGCATAGATACGCAGTATTTT. Translation gives CASSQDRGIDTQYF. The V call is TRBV3-1, the J call TRBJ2-3, with a weak D call TRBD1 (6 bases). The CDR3 consists of 14 residues. Trimming pared 0 bases from V and 5 bases from J, leaving 9 bases between. Germline V gene sequence: CDR1 LGHDT, CDR2 YNNKEL (reference sequence).

This clonotype has more than one count but fewer than ten. Without the conserved terminal phenylalanine or tryptophan, this CDR3 likely stems from a read error. CDR3 sequence reads: CASSSGISNQPQHL. CDR3 DNA: TGTGCCAGCAGTTCCGGGATTAGCAATCAGCCCCAGCATTTG. The V and J genes are TRBV2 and TRBJ1-5; no reliable D call. The germline V and J ends were trimmed by 5 bases and 0 bases, with 8 bases remaining between them. In germline, CDR1 is SNHLY, CDR2 FYNNEI. CDR3 length equals 14 residues.

This clonotype was observed a handful of times. A much larger clonotype is one base distant, so this may be a read error. The chain carries TRBV2 and TRBJ2-6; D tentatively fits TRBD1 or TRBD2 (5 bases each). Trimming took 7 bases from V and 0 from J, leaving 19 bases between them. Germline CDR1 and CDR2: SNHLY and FYNNEI. The CDR3 has 18 residues. This CDR3 reads CASNFEGTASSGANVLTF. CDR3 DNA sequence: TGTGCCAGCAATTTCGAAGGGACGGCCTCCTCTGGGGCCAACGTCCTGACTTTC.

Only a few counts were recorded for this clonotype. The J gene is TRBJ1-1, the V gene TRBV7-2, with TRBD1 matching 8 bases. This CDR3 is 16 amino acids long. The ends lost 4 bases at V and 5 bases at J; junction bases unmatched: 12. Germline lookup yields CDR1 SGHTA and CDR2 FQGNSA. The CDR3 sequence: CASSYITDRGDTEAFF. Written as DNA, the CDR3 is TGTGCCAGCAGCTACATTACAGACAGGGGAGATACTGAAGCTTTCTTT.

This clonotype was detected many times. J is TRBJ1-2 and V is TRBV2; D gene unclear. V was cut by 4 bases and J by 3 bases, with 9 bases left in between. The length of the CDR3 is 13 residues. Germline V gene lookup returns CDR1 SNHLY and CDR2 FYNNEI. The CDR3 DNA is TGTGCCAGCAGTGTAGTCGGAGACTATGGCTACACCTTC. This gives the protein CASSVVGDYGYTF. The full variable domain, rest sourced from reference TRBV2 and TRBJ1-2, is EPEVTQTPSHQVTQMGQEVILRCVPISNHLYFYWYRQILGQKVEFLVSFYNNEISEKSEIFDDQFSVERPDGSNFTLKIRSTKLEDSAMYFCASSVVGDYGYTFGSGTRLTVV.

J is TRBJ2-1 and V is TRBV18; 7 nucleotides line up with TRBD2. V shed 1 base, J shed 2 bases, and the junction held 5 bases outside the gene matches. Germline-derived CDR1 and CDR2 are KGHSH and LQKENI. The CDR3 covers 16 residues. CDR3 loop: CASSPRSSGTYNEQFF. The CDR3 DNA reads TGTGCCAGCTCACCACGGTCTAGCGGTACCTACAATGAGCAGTTCTTC.

This clonotype has a count of ten or more. The chain employs TRBV29-1 and TRBJ1-1; D uncertain. The length of the CDR3 is 13 residues. Trimming removed 0 bases from V and 1 base from J, with 6 bases in between. The germline CDR1 and CDR2 sequences are SQVTM and ANQGSEA. The chain's CDR3 is CSVEDPKNTEAFF. The DNA of the CDR3 is TGCAGCGTTGAAGATCCGAAGAACACTGAAGCTTTCTTT. The full variable domain, in which reference TRBV29-1 and TRBJ1-1 provide the parts outside the CDR3, is SAVISQKPSRDICQRGTSLTIQCQVDSQVTMMFWYRQQPGQSLTLIATANQGSEATYESGFVIDKFPISRPNLTFSTLTVSNMSPEDSSIYLCSVEDPKNTEAFFGQGTRLTVV.

This clonotype has only a few counts. J is TRBJ2-5 and V is TRBV5-1; 7 bases line up with TRBD1. This CDR3 contains 13 residues. The J segment lost 4 bases and the V segment lost 0 bases, leaving 0 bases of the junction unmatched. Germline CDR1 and CDR2: SGHRS and YFSETQ. CDR3 bases: TGCGCCAGCAGCTTGGAGGGGGCAGAGACCCAGTACTTC. This encodes CASSLEGAETQYF.

In its sample, this clonotype was seen many times. This sequence joins TRBV29-1 and TRBJ2-5; possibly TRBD2 for D (6 bases). The CDR3 has 13 amino acids. The V and J ends lost 4 bases and 1 base respectively, with 10 bases between them. CDR1 SQVTM and CDR2 ANQGSEA come from the germline V gene. The CDR3 DNA reads as TGCAGCGTTGGAGGGAGGTTCCAAGAGACCCAGTACTTC. Its protein is CSVGGRFQETQYF.

This sequence joins TRBV7-8 and TRBJ2-2; 9 bases are shared with TRBD2. Germline CDR1 SGHVS, CDR2 FQNEAQ. Trimming at V came to 7 bases and at J to 4 bases, leaving 7 bases not matched to a gene. CDR3 length: 15 amino acids. This CDR3 is CASKGGLASTGELFF. The CDR3 bases are TGTGCCAGCAAGGGCGGACTAGCGTCCACCGGGGAGCTGTTTTTT.

The J gene is TRBJ1-2, the V gene TRBV29-1; possibly TRBD1 for D (5 bases). The V gene's germline CDR1 is SQVTM and CDR2 ANQGSEA. Trimming left V 0 bases short and J 8 bases short, with 13 bases between. This CDR3 spans 13 amino acids. CDR3 protein: CSVEDGAVRGYTF. The CDR3 DNA reads TGCAGCGTTGAAGATGGGGCGGTGCGGGGCTACACCTTC.

This clonotype was counted ten times or more. This rearrangement joins TRBV2 to TRBJ2-7; 10 bases are shared with TRBD1. The CDR3 consists of 15 residues. Trimming removed 7 bases from V and 5 bases from J; junction bases left unmatched: 11. CDR1 and CDR2 from the germline V gene are SNHLY and FYNNEI. Written as DNA, the CDR3 is TGTGCCAGCATGTCCTCGGGGGGGACAGGGGACGAGCAGTACTTC. It codes for CASMSSGGTGDEQYF.

This clonotype was detected many times. This chain connects TRBV9 to TRBJ1-4; 8 nucleotides line up with TRBD1. This CDR3 contains 15 residues. V shed 2 bases and J 8 bases; nucleotides not matched to a gene: 8. Germline V gives CDR1 SGDLS, CDR2 YYNGEE. This CDR3 reads CASSVDQGAGEKLFF. CDR3 nucleotide sequence: TGTGCCAGCAGCGTGGACCAGGGGGCGGGCGAAAAACTGTTTTTT.

The V and J genes are TRBV29-1 and TRBJ1-4; weak D call: TRBD1 (6 bases). The CDR3 spans 14 residues. The germline V gene has CDR1 SQVTM and CDR2 ANQGSEA. Trimming stripped 3 bases from V and 5 bases from J, with 13 bases between. Here the CDR3 reads CSVDKGGTNEKLFF. The CDR3 DNA follows: TGCAGCGTTGATAAGGGGGGGACGAATGAAAAACTGTTTTTT. Variable domain in full (rest from reference TRBV29-1 and TRBJ1-4): SAVISQKPSRDICQRGTSLTIQCQVDSQVTMMFWYRQQPGQSLTLIATANQGSEATYESGFVIDKFPISRPNLTFSTLTVSNMSPEDSSIYLCSVDKGGTNEKLFFGSGTQLSVL.

This clonotype was counted only a few times. V usage is TRBV12-3 or TRBV12-4 and J usage is TRBJ2-7; no clear D gene. V lost 0 bases and J lost 2, with 14 bases in between. The CDR3 totals 16 residues. The CDR3 DNA follows: TGTGCCAGCAGTTTAGCGTTGGGGAATGGGGCCTACGAGCAGTACTTC. It is translated as CASSLALGNGAYEQYF.

This clonotype showed up just a few times. This chain links TRBV19 with TRBJ1-1; D is unresolved. CDR1 LNHDA and CDR2 SQIVND come from the germline V gene (reference sequence). V lost 7 bases and J lost 3, with 9 bases in between. The CDR3 has 12 amino acids. In DNA form, the CDR3 reads TGTGCCAGTAAAGCCGGATACACTGAAGCTTTCTTT. Amino acid sequence: CASKAGYTEAFF.

This clonotype was counted only a few times. This chain joins TRBV7-2 and TRBJ2-4; D is perhaps TRBD2 (6 bases). Germline values: CDR1 SGHTA, CDR2 FQGNSA. Trimming removed 2 bases from V and 12 bases from J, with 14 bases in between. This CDR3 contains 13 residues. The CDR3: CASSLRRANPQYF. DNA of the CDR3: TGTGCCAGCAGCTTAAGGAGGGCTAATCCTCAGTACTTC.

This clonotype was recorded a few times. One end of the junction fails to match germline, which may point to a read error. This sequence joins TRBV27 and TRBJ1-5; tentatively, D is TRBD1 (5 bases). The CDR3 is 17 residues long. The germline gives CDR1 MNHEY, CDR2 SMNVEV (reference sequence). The CDR3 DNA reads as TGTGCCAGCAGTATATCCCCCCCCCAGGGAGGCGGACAGCCCCAGCATTTT. Its protein product is CASSISPPQGGGQPQHF.

This chain links TRBV7-2 with TRBJ1-4; 10 nucleotides match TRBD1. The V segment lost 3 bases and the J segment 7 bases; nucleotides outside the gene matches: 5. Germline V gives CDR1 SGHTA, CDR2 FQGNSA. CDR3 length: 15 residues. The DNA for the CDR3 is TGTGCCAGCAGCTTTCGACAGGGGGCCCGTGAAAAACTGTTTTTT. Amino acid sequence: CASSFRQGAREKLFF.

The V and J genes are TRBV12-3 or TRBV12-4 and TRBJ2-1; a weak D match, TRBD1 (6 bases). This CDR3 comprises 14 residues. The V and J ends lost 6 bases and 7 bases respectively, with 16 bases between them. The CDR3 is CASSKDGQNNEQFF. The CDR3 region has the DNA TGTGCCAGCAGCAAAGATGGACAGAATAATGAGCAGTTCTTC.

This clonotype was seen a handful of times. V usage is TRBV7-6 and J usage is TRBJ2-7; 8 bases map to TRBD1. The CDR3 is 13 residues long. The V and J ends lost 4 bases and 6 bases, in that order; junction bases with no gene match: 5. The germline V gene has CDR1 SGHVS and CDR2 FNYEAQ. The CDR3 spells CASSSITGGEQYF. CDR3 in DNA: TGTGCCAGCAGCTCCATAACAGGGGGCGAGCAGTACTTC.

This clonotype was counted ten times or more. The chain carries TRBV6-5 and TRBJ1-1, with D hard to call. This CDR3 is 15 amino acids long. CDR1 is MNHEY and CDR2 is SVGAGI in the germline V gene. V lost 2 bases, J lost 0 bases, and 10 bases lay in between. The CDR3 here is CASSYGVELNTEAFF. CDR3 bases: TGTGCCAGCAGTTACGGGGTGGAGTTGAACACTGAAGCTTTCTTT.

This clonotype showed up just a few times. V and J are TRBV7-2 and TRBJ1-1, with unresolved D. V lost 5 bases and J 8 bases, leaving 9 bases between the germline ends. Germline CDR1 SGHTA, CDR2 FQGNSA. The CDR3 consists of 11 residues. The CDR3 DNA reads TGTGCCAGCAGCCCCGTGGGGGAAGCTTTCTTT. This encodes CASSPVGEAFF. The full variable domain, with the rest looked up from reference TRBV7-2 and TRBJ1-1, is GAGVSQSPSNKVTEKGKDVELRCDPISGHTALYWYRQSLGQGLEFLIYFQGNSAPDKSGLPSDRFSAERTGGSVSTLTIQRTQQEDSAVYLCASSPVGEAFFGQGTRLTVV.